The entry below describes one T cell receptor (beta chain). Its specificity is unknown. Unique molecular identifiers tagged individual cDNA molecules. MiXCR, applied by TCRdb to the 5' RACE reads, yields one record per CDR3 protein. In the table there are roughly 81,000 distinct CDR3 sequences, 6% to 7% of which are singletons. This sample is part of a study of early T cells in non-severe SARS-CoV-2 infection. Turning to the study itself: Unsorted whole blood bulk RNA was sequenced, with unpaired chains.

V was pared by 6 bases and J by 14 bases, with 25 bases between. This CDR3 has 14 amino acids. Findings of the study overall: Using VDJdb, the matching emphasized anti-spike CD8 responses while missing private and CD4 specificities.

This receptor was identified in an adult who was a healthcare worker with PCR-confirmed SARS-CoV-2 infection or an uninfected control (not recorded which). V is TRBV12-3 or TRBV12-4 and J is TRBJ1-1; possible D gene TRBD1, 5 bases. Sequencing was performed on whole blood. CDR3 region: CASSHKGLPYEGFF. CDR3 DNA sequence: TGTGCCAGCAGCCATAAGGGACTTCCCTATGAGGGGTTCTTT.